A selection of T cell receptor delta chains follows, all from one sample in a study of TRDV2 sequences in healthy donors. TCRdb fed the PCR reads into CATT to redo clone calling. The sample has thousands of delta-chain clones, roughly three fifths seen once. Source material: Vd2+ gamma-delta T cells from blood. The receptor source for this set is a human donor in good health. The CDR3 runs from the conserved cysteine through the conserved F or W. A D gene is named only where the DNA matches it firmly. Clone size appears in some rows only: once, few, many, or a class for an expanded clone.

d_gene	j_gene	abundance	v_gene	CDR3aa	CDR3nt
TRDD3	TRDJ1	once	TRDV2	CACDPLLGDTQPTNTDKLIF	TGTGCCTGTGACCCACTACTGGGGGATACCCAACCAACCAACACCGATAAACTCATCTTT
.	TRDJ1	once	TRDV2	CACDTVGTSREYTDKLIF	TGTGCCTGTGACACCGTCGGGACTTCGAGGGAGTACACCGATAAACTCATCTTT
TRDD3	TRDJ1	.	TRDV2	CACDTVVGDRNKLIF	TGTGCCTGTGACACCGTGGTGGGGGATCGAAATAAACTCATCTTT
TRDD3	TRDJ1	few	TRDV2	CACDPLGGTDKLIF	TGTGCCTGTGACCCTCTGGGGGGCACCGATAAACTCATCTTT
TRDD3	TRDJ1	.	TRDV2	CACDSVLGATETYTDKLIF	TGTGCCTGTGACTCCGTACTGGGGGCCACGGAAACTTACACCGATAAACTCATCTTT
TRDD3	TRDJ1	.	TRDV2	CASDTVGGSDKLIF	TGTGCCTCCGACACCGTAGGGGGATCCGATAAACTCATCTTT
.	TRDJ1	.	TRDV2	CACDTLAGEPADKLIF	TGTGCCTGTGACACCCTAGCTGGGGAGCCTGCCGATAAACTCATCTTT
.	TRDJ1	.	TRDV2	CACDTISGEGGTYKLIF	TGTGCCTGTGACACTATATCCGGAGAGGGGGGAACCTATAAACTCATCTTT
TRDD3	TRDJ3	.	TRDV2	CACDNTGGPSSWDTRQMFF	TGTGCCTGTGACAATACTGGGGGACCCAGCTCCTGGGACACCCGACAGATGTTTTTC
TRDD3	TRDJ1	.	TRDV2	CACDTVRGLLTGGLTDKLIF	TGTGCCTGTGACACCGTCAGAGGACTACTTACTGGGGGGCTCACCGATAAACTCATCTTT
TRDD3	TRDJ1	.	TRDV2	CACDTLRIPAGGPYTDKLIF	TGTGCCTGTGACACCCTCAGGATTCCTGCTGGGGGACCCTACACCGATAAACTCATCTTT
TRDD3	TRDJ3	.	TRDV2	CACDPLLGDTREGDTRQMFF	TGTGCCTGTGACCCATTACTGGGGGATACGCGAGAGGGGGACACCCGACAGATGTTTTTC
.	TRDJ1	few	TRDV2	CACDTVGIRGDKLIF	TGTGCCTGTGACACCGTAGGGATAAGAGGTGATAAACTCATCTTT
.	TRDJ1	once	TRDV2	CACDTLGDSRKKPDAQDDKLIF	TGTGCCTGTGACACCCTCGGGGATTCCCGCAAAAAACCAGACGCTCAGGACGATAAACTCATCTTT
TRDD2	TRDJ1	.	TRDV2	CACDKIPTRGPDTDKLIF	TGTGCCTGTGATAAGATTCCTACGCGGGGTCCCGACACCGATAAACTCATCTTT
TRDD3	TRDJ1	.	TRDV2	CACDGVNGGYLRNKLIF	TGTGCCTGTGACGGTGTAAATGGGGGATACTTGCGAAATAAACTCATCTTT
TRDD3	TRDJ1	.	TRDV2	CACDTVGLGDTYTDKLIF	TGTGCCTGTGACACCGTGGGACTGGGGGATACGTACACCGATAAACTCATCTTT
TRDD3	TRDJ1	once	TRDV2	CACDKLGAYTDKLIF	TGTGCCTGTGACAAACTGGGGGCGTACACCGATAAACTCATCTTT
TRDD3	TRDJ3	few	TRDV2	CACDTVLGDPYTRQMFF	TGTGCCTGTGACACCGTACTGGGGGATCCTTACACCCGACAGATGTTTTTC
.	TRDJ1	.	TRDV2	CACDTVVYGPVGGGPGYTDKLIF	TGTGCCTGTGACACCGTCGTCTACGGCCCTGTCGGGGGAGGCCCAGGGTACACCGATAAACTCATCTTT
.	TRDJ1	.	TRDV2	CACDTVSGGPPRELIF	TGTGCCTGTGACACCGTCAGTGGGGGTCCCCCCAGGGAACTCATCTTT
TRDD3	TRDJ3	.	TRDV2	CACDTVSGDTDSWDTRQMFF	TGTGCCTGTGACACCGTGTCTGGGGATACGGACTCCTGGGACACCCGACAGATGTTTTTC
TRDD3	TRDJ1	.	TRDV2	CACDTLGEFTDKLIF	TGTGCCTGTGACACACTGGGGGAATTCACCGATAAACTCATCTTT
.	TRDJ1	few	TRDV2	CACDTLRSYAEGSYTDKLIF	TGTGCCTGTGACACTCTTCGATCATATGCTGAGGGCTCTTACACCGATAAACTCATCTTT
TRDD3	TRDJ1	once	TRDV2	CACDTLGDNTDKLIF	TGTGCCTGTGACACGCTGGGGGACAACACCGATAAACTCATCTTT
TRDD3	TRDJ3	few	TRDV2	CACDTVGDWGTSSWDTRQMFF	TGTGCCTGTGACACCGTGGGCGACTGGGGGACGAGCTCCTGGGACACCCGACAGATGTTTTTC
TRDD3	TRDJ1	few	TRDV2	CACDTLGANTDKLIF	TGTGCCTGTGACACCCTGGGGGCTAACACCGATAAACTCATCTTT
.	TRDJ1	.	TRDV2	CACDTPGDFSRYTDKLIF	TGTGCCTGTGACACCCCTGGGGACTTTTCCCGGTACACCGATAAACTCATCTTT
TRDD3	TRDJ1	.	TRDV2	CACDPLGDRKNDKLIF	TGTGCCTGTGACCCACTGGGGGATCGGAAAAACGATAAACTCATCTTT
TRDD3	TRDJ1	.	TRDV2	CACDTVGAGYWDTDKLIF	TGTGCCTGTGACACCGTTGGTGCGGGATACTGGGACACCGATAAACTCATCTTT
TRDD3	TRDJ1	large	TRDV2	CACVSMGEDTDKLIF	TGTGCCTGTGTCTCCATGGGGGAGGACACCGATAAACTCATCTTT
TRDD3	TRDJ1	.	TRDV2	CACDTVALGDTLYTDKLIF	TGTGCCTGTGACACCGTAGCACTGGGGGATACTCTGTACACCGATAAACTCATCTTT
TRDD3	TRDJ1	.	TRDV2	CACDNFVLGDTYTDKLIF	TGTGCCTGTGACAACTTTGTACTGGGGGATACTTACACCGATAAACTCATCTTT
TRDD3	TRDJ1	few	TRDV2	CACDNVGGGNTDKLIF	TGTGCCTGTGACAATGTAGGTGGGGGAAACACCGATAAACTCATCTTT
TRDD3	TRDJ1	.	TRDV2	CACDPLLLGDTDKLIF	TGTGCCTGTGACCCTCTTTTACTGGGGGACACCGATAAACTCATCTTT
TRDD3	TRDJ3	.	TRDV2	CACDSVEVGDTSDTRQMFF	TGTGCCTGTGACTCCGTAGAGGTGGGGGATACGAGTGACACCCGACAGATGTTTTTC
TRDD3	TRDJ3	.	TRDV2	CACDPVETGGYDWDTRQMFF	TGTGCCTGTGACCCCGTGGAAACTGGGGGATACGACTGGGACACCCGACAGATGTTTTTC
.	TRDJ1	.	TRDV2	CACDPLPTVLGGASYTDKLIF	TGTGCCTGTGACCCCCTTCCTACCGTACTGGGGGGCGCATCTTACACCGATAAACTCATCTTT
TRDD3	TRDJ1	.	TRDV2	CACDALSPHSIPLGDTPGTDKLIF	TGTGCCTGTGACGCCCTAAGTCCCCACTCCATCCCACTGGGGGATACTCCGGGTACCGATAAACTCATCTTT
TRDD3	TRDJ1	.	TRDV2	CACDKLGDTGTDKLIF	TGTGCCTGTGACAAACTGGGGGATACCGGGACCGATAAACTCATCTTT
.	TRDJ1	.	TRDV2	CACDTVGSYTDKLIF	TGTGCCTGTGACACCGTGGGGTCGTACACCGATAAACTCATCTTT
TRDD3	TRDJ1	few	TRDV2	CACDTVTSTGGRGDKLIF	TGTGCCTGTGACACAGTCACTAGTACTGGGGGAAGGGGCGATAAACTCATCTTT
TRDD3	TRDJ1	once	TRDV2	CACDGLLGDRDSTYTDKLIF	TGTGCCTGTGACGGCTTACTGGGGGATCGGGATTCCACCTACACCGATAAACTCATCTTT
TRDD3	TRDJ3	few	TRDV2	CACDPAVLGDASWDTRQMFF	TGTGCCTGTGACCCCGCAGTACTGGGGGATGCCTCCTGGGACACCCGACAGATGTTTTTC
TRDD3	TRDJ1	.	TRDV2	CACDGLGDTQIGPDKLIF	TGTGCCTGTGACGGACTGGGGGATACGCAGATTGGGCCCGATAAACTCATCTTT
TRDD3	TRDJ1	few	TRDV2	CACDTVSTGGYRLTDKLIF	TGTGCCTGTGACACCGTCTCTACTGGGGGATACCGCCTGACCGATAAACTCATCTTT
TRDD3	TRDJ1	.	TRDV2	CACDPVGGIVPSGLIF	TGTGCCTGTGACCCTGTCGGGGGGATAGTTCCTTCGGGTCTCATCTTT
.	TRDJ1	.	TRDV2	CACDTVGGYPTNLIF	TGTGCCTGTGACACCGTTGGTGGATACCCTACCAACCTCATCTTT
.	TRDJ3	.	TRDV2	CACDTWDPASSWDTRQMFF	TGTGCCTGTGACACATGGGATCCTGCGAGCTCCTGGGACACCCGACAGATGTTTTTC
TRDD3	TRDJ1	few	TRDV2	CACDTVGTGGLLSDKLIF	TGTGCCTGTGACACCGTTGGGACTGGGGGCCTCCTTTCCGATAAACTCATCTTT
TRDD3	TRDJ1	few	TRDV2	CACDTLGDRDTDKLIF	TGTGCCTGTGACACGCTGGGGGATAGGGACACCGATAAACTCATCTTT
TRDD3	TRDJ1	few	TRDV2	CACDTVATGGEIHTDKLIF	TGTGCCTGTGACACCGTGGCGACTGGGGGAGAGATTCACACCGATAAACTCATCTTT
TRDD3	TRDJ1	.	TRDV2	CACDHVLGDTDKLIF	TGTGCCTGTGACCATGTACTGGGGGACACCGATAAACTCATCTTT
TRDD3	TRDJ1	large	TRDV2	CACDTVRPSPHPTGGYTDKLIF	TGTGCCTGTGACACCGTTAGGCCTTCTCCTCACCCTACTGGGGGATACACCGATAAACTCATCTTT